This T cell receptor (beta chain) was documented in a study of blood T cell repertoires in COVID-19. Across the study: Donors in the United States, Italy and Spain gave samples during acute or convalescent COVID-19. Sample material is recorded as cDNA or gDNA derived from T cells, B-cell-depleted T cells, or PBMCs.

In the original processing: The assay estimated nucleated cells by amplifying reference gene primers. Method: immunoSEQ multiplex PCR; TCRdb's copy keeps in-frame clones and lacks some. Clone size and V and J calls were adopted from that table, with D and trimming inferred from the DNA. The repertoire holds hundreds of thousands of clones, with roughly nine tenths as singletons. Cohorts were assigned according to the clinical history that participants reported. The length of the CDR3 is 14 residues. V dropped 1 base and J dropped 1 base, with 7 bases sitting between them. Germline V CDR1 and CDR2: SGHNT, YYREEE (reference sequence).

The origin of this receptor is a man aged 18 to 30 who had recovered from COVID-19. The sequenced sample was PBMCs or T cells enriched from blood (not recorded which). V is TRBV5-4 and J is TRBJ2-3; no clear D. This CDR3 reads CASSLIGGTDTQYF. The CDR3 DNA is TGTGCCAGCAGCTTGATCGGTGGCACAGATACGCAGTATTTT.